These 3 T cell receptor beta chains were sequenced from one sample in a study of T cells in Graves' hyperthyroidism and ophthalmopathy. Researchers amplified the TCR beta CDR3 regions from RNA transcripts. The HTBI primer set drove a first-round RT-PCR of the TCR CDR3. TCRdb independently ran MiXCR on the multiplex PCR reads; one entry per CDR3 protein. This repertoire shows about 420,000 distinct CDR3 sequences, roughly 13% found once; its top ten account for about 4.9%. The sample consisted of blood. These receptors were taken from a woman aged 18 to 35 with Graves' hyperthyroidism.

This clonotype was observed at least ten times. The J gene is TRBJ2-3, the V gene TRBV5-1; D is possibly TRBD2 (5 bases). V gave up 0 bases and J gave up 0 bases, with 11 bases separating them. Germline-derived CDR1 and CDR2 are SGHRS and YFSETQ. This CDR3 is 16 amino acids long. The CDR3 spells CASSLGTQTSTDTQYF. CDR3 in DNA: TGCGCCAGCAGCTTGGGGACTCAAACTAGCACAGATACGCAGTATTTT.

In this sample, this clonotype turned up many times. The chain employs TRBV12-3 or TRBV12-4 and TRBJ2-1, with 9 bases aligning to TRBD2. CDR3 size: 14 residues. The trim removed 5 bases at V and 3 bases at J, leaving 2 bases unmatched. The CDR3 DNA reads as TGTGCCAGCAGTAGCGGGAGGTACTACAATGAGCAGTTCTTC. Residues: CASSSGRYYNEQFF.

This clonotype showed up many times. The chain employs TRBV28 and TRBJ2-3; TRBD2 matches at 8 bases. The CDR3 runs to 14 residues. Germline V CDR1 and CDR2: MDHEN, SYDVKM. V shed 8 bases, J shed 0 bases, and the junction held 4 bases outside the gene matches. This CDR3 is CASDGGESTDTQYF. DNA of the CDR3: TGTGCCAGCGACGGGGGGGAAAGCACAGATACGCAGTATTTT. Full variable domain (outside the CDR3, taken from reference TRBV28 and TRBJ2-3): DVKVTQSSRYLVKRTGEKVFLECVQDMDHENMFWYRQDPGLGLRLIYFSYDVKMKEKGDIPEGYSVSREKKERFSLILESASTNQTSMYLCASDGGESTDTQYFGPGTRLTVL.